What follows are 27 T cell receptor beta chains derived from one specimen sequenced in a study of cytomegalovirus exposure and HLA in healthy donors. It was with 60 Vbeta and 13 Jbeta primers that the PCR ran. TCRdb's copy holds only in-frame clones and misses some; the assay was immunoSEQ multiplex PCR. This sample has some 130,000 clones, with around 80% found just once. Sequenced material: PBMCs. These receptors were collected from a woman between 40 and 55 years old in good health and CMV-seronegative.

This clone has more than one count but fewer than ten. This rearrangement joins TRBV6-4 to TRBJ2-3; D is uncertain. Trimming removed 5 bases at V and 1 base at J, with 7 bases between. This CDR3 has 13 residues. Germline loops: CDR1 MRHNA, CDR2 SNTAGT. Written as DNA, the CDR3 is TGTGCCAGCAGTATATCGGGCACAGATACGCAGTATTTT. Residues: CASSISGTDTQYF.

CDR3 protein: CATSMDREISYNSPLHF. In DNA form, the CDR3 reads TGTGCCACCAGTATGGACAGGGAAATCTCCTATAATTCACCCCTCCACTTT. The chain joins TRBV15 to TRBJ1-6; 8 bases are shared with TRBD1. The CDR3 has 17 residues. Germline V gene lookup returns CDR1 LNHNV and CDR2 YYDKDF (reference sequence). J lost 0 bases, V lost 6 bases, and 7 bases had no gene match.

This chain joins TRBV11-2 and TRBJ1-2; no definite D call. This CDR3 has 14 amino acids. The germline gives CDR1 SGHAT, CDR2 FQNNGV. V lost 5 bases and J 7 bases, leaving 17 bases between the germline ends. CDR3 sequence: CASSPNEGSFGYTF. CDR3 DNA sequence: TGTGCCAGCAGCCCAAACGAGGGATCGTTTGGCTACACCTTC.

The chain has TRBV2 and TRBJ1-1; D is unresolved. Trimming took off 1 base at V and 4 bases at J, with 7 bases between the two ends. In germline, CDR1 is SNHLY, CDR2 FYNNEI. The CDR3 is 13 residues long. The CDR3 is CASSEGAGTEAFF. The CDR3 region has the DNA TGTGCCAGCAGTGAAGGGGCCGGCACTGAAGCTTTCTTT. Together with reference TRBV2 and TRBJ1-1, the CDR3 gives the full variable domain: EPEVTQTPSHQVTQMGQEVILRCVPISNHLYFYWYRQILGQKVEFLVSFYNNEISEKSEIFDDQFSVERPDGSNFTLKIRSTKLEDSAMYFCASSEGAGTEAFFGQGTRLTVV.

This clone was counted a few times. The DNA for the CDR3 is TGCAGCGTTGTCCCCGGGACAGGGGATGGCTACACCTTC. The encoded protein is CSVVPGTGDGYTF. The chain links TRBV29-1 to TRBJ1-2; 10 nucleotides align to TRBD1. The J segment lost 6 bases and the V segment lost 4 bases, leaving 5 bases of the junction unmatched. The CDR3 is 13 residues long. Germline V gene data show CDR1 as SQVTM and CDR2 as ANQGSEA.

V usage is TRBV6-5 and J usage is TRBJ2-5, with D maybe TRBD1 (6 bases). The CDR3 has 13 residues. Germline CDR1 is MNHEY and CDR2 is SVGAGI. Between the trimmed V and J ends, which lost 0 bases and 4 bases, there was a span of 6 bases. This CDR3 reads CASSYSGGETQYF. DNA for the CDR3: TGTGCCAGCAGTTACTCAGGGGGAGAGACCCAGTACTTC.

The rearrangement uses TRBV4-2 and TRBJ2-5; 7 bases fit TRBD2. The J call is uncertain, as TRBJ2-7 better fits the DNA end. The germline V gene has CDR1 LGHNA and CDR2 YNFKEQ. This CDR3 has 15 amino acids. The CDR3 DNA reads as TGTGCCAGCAGCCAAGGGGCCCCGGGGGGCTACGAGCAGTACTTC. This gives the protein CASSQGAPGGYEQYF.

This clone was recorded a few times. The chain has TRBV4-1 and TRBJ1-5; 9 nucleotides align to TRBD1. V lost 0 bases to trimming and J lost 3 bases; unmatched junction nucleotides: 3. Germline CDR1 MGHRA, CDR2 YSYEKL. The CDR3 contains 16 residues. The CDR3 here is CASSQEGTGFNQPQHF. For the CDR3, the DNA is TGCGCCAGCAGCCAAGAGGGGACAGGGTTCAATCAGCCCCAGCATTTT.

This sequence joins TRBV28 and TRBJ1-2; D uncertain. Germline V gene lookup returns CDR1 MDHEN and CDR2 SYDVKM. The CDR3 is made up of 14 amino acids. With 4 bases removed from V and 5 bases from J, the gap between germline ends came to 14 bases. CDR3 nucleotide sequence: TGTGCCAGCAGTTACAGCGGCCCTATGTATGGCTACACCTTC. This sequence encodes CASSYSGPMYGYTF.

This chain uses TRBV6-1 with TRBJ2-3, with 11 bases fitting TRBD2. The CDR3 totals 17 residues. V lost 0 bases and J lost 2; bases outside the gene matches: 4. CDR1 is MNHNS, CDR2 SASEGT, per germline. The CDR3 nucleotides are TGTGCCAGCAGTGAAGCGCTTAGCGGGGGGGCCACAGATACGCAGTATTTT. Its translation is CASSEALSGGATDTQYF.

The V call is TRBV15, the J call TRBJ1-1; no definite D call. The CDR3 length is 14 residues. Germline V CDR1 and CDR2: LNHNV, YYDKDF (reference sequence). Between the trimmed V and J ends, which lost 1 base and 7 bases, there was a span of 13 bases. DNA of the CDR3: TGTGCCACCAGCAGAGGGACTTTTGGGGTTGAAGCTTTCTTT. It specifies CATSRGTFGVEAFF. Filled out from reference TRBV15 and TRBJ1-1, the complete variable domain reads DAMVIQNPRYQVTQFGKPVTLSCSQTLNHNVMYWYQQKSSQAPKLLFHYYDKDFNNEADTPDNFQSRRPNTSFCFLDIRSPGLGDTAMYLCATSRGTFGVEAFFGQGTRLTVV.

V gene TRBV30 combines with J gene TRBJ1-1; D perhaps matches TRBD1 (6 bases). The CDR3 loop spans 13 amino acids. Germline V gene sequence: CDR1 GTSNPN, CDR2 SVGIG (reference sequence). V was shortened by 3 bases and J by 5 bases, with 13 bases between the two germline ends. Here the CDR3 DNA reads TGTGCCTGGAGGGCGGGGGCATGGACTGAAGCTTTCTTT. Residues: CAWRAGAWTEAFF.

The gene calls are TRBV2 and TRBJ1-1, with no clear D. Germline V gene data show CDR1 as SNHLY and CDR2 as FYNNEI. Trimming stripped 6 bases from V and 1 base from J, with 12 bases between. The CDR3 consists of 14 residues. This chain's CDR3 is CASRVRLENTEAFF. CDR3 bases: TGTGCCAGCAGGGTGAGGTTGGAGAACACTGAAGCTTTCTTT.

The V and J genes are TRBV5-6 and TRBJ1-6, with D unresolved. Trimming cost V 4 bases and J 9 bases, with 20 bases left between them. This CDR3 spans 16 amino acids. The germline V gene has CDR1 SGHDT and CDR2 YYEEEE. The CDR3 spells CASSLTGMGAVSPLHF. CDR3 in DNA: TGTGCCAGCAGCCTTACGGGGATGGGAGCAGTTTCACCCCTCCACTTT.

The genes are TRBV28 and TRBJ1-1; 9 nucleotides align to TRBD1. Germline V gene data show CDR1 as MDHEN and CDR2 as SYDVKM. V shed 6 bases, J shed 6 bases, and the junction held 8 bases outside the gene matches. This CDR3 is 14 amino acids long. In nucleotides, the CDR3 is TGTGCCAGCAGCTTACAGGGGGCGCAACCTGAAGCTTTCTTT. This encodes CASSLQGAQPEAFF.

V gene TRBV5-4 combines with J gene TRBJ2-2; 7 bases match TRBD2. After removal of 0 bases from V and 5 bases from J, the junction contained 7 bases not matched to a gene. The CDR3 loop spans 16 amino acids. Looked up from germline, CDR1 is SGHNT and CDR2 is YYREEE (reference sequence). CDR3 sequence reads: CASSLGRESITGELFF. DNA for the CDR3: TGTGCCAGCAGCTTGGGGCGGGAGAGCATAACCGGGGAGCTGTTTTTT.

The genes are TRBV27 and TRBJ2-7, with D maybe TRBD2 (6 bases). The ends were cut back, 0 bases at V and 0 bases at J, with 12 bases in the middle. The CDR3 runs 16 residues. Germline V CDR1 and CDR2: MNHEY, SMNVEV (reference sequence). The CDR3: CASSLSAAGVSYEQYF. CDR3 nucleotides: TGTGCCAGCAGTTTATCTGCAGCGGGCGTCTCCTACGAGCAGTACTTC.

The chain's CDR3 is CASSLLAGGSSSTDTQYF. Here the CDR3 DNA reads TGTGCCAGTAGCTTACTAGCGGGCGGCTCGTCTAGCACAGATACGCAGTATTTT. The rearrangement joins TRBV19 to TRBJ2-3, with 9 bases that match TRBD2. Per germline, CDR1 LNHDA and CDR2 SQIVND (reference sequence). V trimming: 6 bases; J trimming: 0 bases; junction bases outside the gene matches: 13. This CDR3 has 18 residues.

The V gene is TRBV27, the J gene TRBJ1-1; D is undetermined. The CDR3 covers 13 residues. The germline V gene has CDR1 MNHEY and CDR2 SMNVEV (reference sequence). V gave up 5 bases and J gave up 2 bases, with 9 bases separating them. The CDR3 loop reads CASSRPGNTEAFF. The CDR3, as DNA: TGTGCCAGCAGTCGACCAGGAAACACTGAAGCTTTCTTT.

The V call is TRBV7-3, the J call TRBJ2-1, with 10 nucleotides matching TRBD1. The length of the CDR3 is 18 residues. Germline V CDR1 and CDR2: SGHTA, FQGTGA. Losses at the gene ends were 5 bases for V and 2 bases for J; bases not matched to a gene: 12. The CDR3 here is CASSPQSAGTGAYNEQFF. The CDR3 DNA reads TGTGCCAGCAGCCCCCAGTCGGCAGGGACAGGGGCCTACAATGAGCAGTTCTTC.

This rearrangement joins TRBV6-1 to TRBJ2-7; 7 bases are a match to TRBD2. The J segment lost 6 bases and the V segment lost 5 bases, leaving 10 bases of the junction unmatched. The V gene's germline CDR1 is MNHNS and CDR2 SASEGT. The CDR3 loop spans 14 amino acids. Here the CDR3 DNA reads TGTGCCAGCAGTCCCTGGGGGGGTCTTCGCGAGCAGTACTTC. Translated, it gives CASSPWGGLREQYF.

This chain connects TRBV19 to TRBJ1-1, with D unclear. Germline V lookup: CDR1 LNHDA, CDR2 SQIVND (reference sequence). The CDR3 consists of 15 residues. V lost 0 bases, J lost 3 bases, and 11 bases lay in between. The chain's CDR3 is CASSIDSSGYTEAFF. In nucleotides, the CDR3 is TGTGCCAGTAGTATAGATAGTTCGGGGTACACTGAAGCTTTCTTT.

The chain has TRBV18 and TRBJ2-7, with D maybe TRBD1 (5 bases). V dropped 5 bases and J dropped 4 bases, with 12 bases sitting between them. Germline V CDR1 and CDR2: KGHSH, LQKENI. The CDR3 contains 13 residues. The CDR3 loop is CASSTTEGYEQYF. DNA of the CDR3: TGTGCCAGCTCAACGACAGAAGGATACGAGCAGTACTTC.

CDR3 nucleotide sequence: TGTGCCAGCAGCCTTCACAGGGGGCGAGACCCTGGGTCCTACGAGCAGTACTTC. Its translation is CASSLHRGRDPGSYEQYF. This chain uses TRBV28 with TRBJ2-7; 9 bases fit TRBD1. The CDR3 runs to 18 residues. Germline V gene data show CDR1 as MDHEN and CDR2 as SYDVKM. J was trimmed by 1 base and V by 6 bases; bases with no gene match: 16. Based on the CDR3 plus reference TRBV28 and TRBJ2-7, the full variable domain is DVKVTQSSRYLVKRTGEKVFLECVQDMDHENMFWYRQDPGLGLRLIYFSYDVKMKEKGDIPEGYSVSREKKERFSLILESASTNQTSMYLCASSLHRGRDPGSYEQYFGPGTRLTVT.

The rearrangement uses TRBV30 and TRBJ1-5; a possible D gene is TRBD1 (6 bases). CDR3 length: 14 residues. Germline lookup yields CDR1 GTSNPN and CDR2 SVGIG (reference sequence). The V end was cut by 3 bases, the J end by 0 bases, with 9 bases between. CDR3 nucleotides: TGTGCCTGGAGCCAGGGGAGTAGCAATCAGCCCCAGCATTTT. This sequence encodes CAWSQGSSNQPQHF.

The J gene is TRBJ2-3, the V gene TRBV4-2; D possibly corresponds to TRBD2 (5 bases). The CDR3 spans 15 residues. Germline CDR1 is LGHNA and CDR2 is YNFKEQ. Trimming took 5 bases from V and 6 from J, leaving 18 bases between them. CDR3 region: CASSERPFGVDTQYF. In DNA, the CDR3 is TGTGCCAGCAGCGAACGGCCGTTCGGGGTTGATACGCAGTATTTT.

The rearrangement joins TRBV5-1 to TRBJ2-5, with D possibly being TRBD1 (5 bases). The CDR3 covers 14 residues. CDR1 and CDR2 (germline): SGHRS, YFSETQ. Trimming took off 6 bases at V and 0 bases at J, with 12 bases between the two ends. CDR3 bases: TGCGCCAGCAAGGGGTTGTCGTACCAAGAGACCCAGTACTTC. Translated, it gives CASKGLSYQETQYF.